Listed below are T cell receptor beta chains from one sample, sequenced in a study of cytomegalovirus exposure and HLA in healthy donors. The table came from immunoSEQ multiplex PCR; TCRdb's copy has only in-frame clones and leaves some out. Of around 130,000 clones listed, under 90% are singletons. The sequenced sample was PBMCs. The origin of the receptors is a woman in her 40s in good health and CMV-seronegative. Both conserved end residues are part of each CDR3. Not all rows give a size; the values are once, few, many and, for expanded clones, a class.

>TRBV19|-
CASSPGQTVNSPLHF
>TRBV2|-
CASSDGGAGGYTF
>TRBV6-5|-
CASSGVGAEAFF
>TRBV5-6|-
CASSLSRGGYTF
>TRBV18|-
CASWMGQGDGYTF
>TRBV6-5|-
CASGLGNYNEQFF
>TRBV5-6|few
CASSLYGTGFEKLFF
>TRBV27|-
CASRRQGTNTEAFF
>TRBV10-3|few
CASSEGTGFYGYTF
>TRBV5-6|few
CASSYRGTGGRNEQYF
>TRBV19|-
CASSSRLPGSFSNQPQHF
>TRBV11-2|-
CASSSQGIKYIQYF
>TRBV6-5|-
CASSHRGDGGNEQFF
>TRBV19|medium-sized
CASSIVGSGTYEQYF
>TRBV7-2|-
CASSLIRDRAYEQYF
>TRBV29-1|-
CSVKNLRQGNTEAFF
>TRBV11-1|-
CASSWVAGGTTDTQYF
>TRBV27|-
CASSPVSGWNTGELFF
>TRBV6-4|-
CASSTGQGGINEQFF
>TRBV2|few
CASSADFNTEAFF
>TRBV28|-
CASRFTLYGGGRSPEAFF
>TRBV19|-
CASSTPGTATYEQYF
>TRBV10-3|-
CAITGTGNTEAFF
>TRBV2|-
CASSENRSYGYTF
>TRBV7-9|few
CASSIRQESTEAFF
>TRBV7-9|-
CASSADREWEGYTF
>TRBV6-4|many
CASSDSSGGANEQFF
>TRBV10-3|-
CAIKPGQGAPTDTQYF
>TRBV14|few
CASSWHGGSTDTQYF
>TRBV25-1|-
CASHVPDRKDIQYF
>TRBV7-6|-
CASSLVRDTQYF
>TRBV18|-
CASSPPEGARLGGYTF
>TRBV2|-
CAGQEGEHYEQYF
>TRBV5-1|-
CASSLNGGTGNTIYF
>TRBV27|-
CASGSQGYSNQPQHF
>TRBV4-1|-
CASSRQTTSVREQFF
>TRBV30|-
CAWSTGGDQPQHF
>TRBV11-2|-
CASSPRQGLSYNEQFF
>TRBV6-6|-
CASSYSTANYGYTF
>TRBV30|-
CAWTEGHAINQETQYF
>TRBV28|-
CASIGGGAKNIQYF
>TRBV5-1|-
CASSLEGAERGYTF
>TRBV6-1|-
CASRPGTSGGNEQFF
>TRBV4-1|once
CASSSGRDYGYTF
>TRBV4-1|-
CASSQVAGGFEQYF
>TRBV14|-
CASQEGGVRNNEQFF
>TRBV19|-
CASSIDSGISYEQYF
>TRBV5-5|-
CASSLSPAGETQYF
>TRBV2|few
CASRTGAGELFF
>TRBV5-1|-
CASSWDRAGYTF
>TRBV7-9|-
CASCSSDRAEYEQYF
>TRBV28|-
CASSLGLAGGLETQYF
>TRBV25-1|-
CASSERRGGSRNEQFF
>TRBV9|-
CASSVGHGTGGNYGYTF
>TRBV13|medium-sized
CASSRRQGGNTIYF